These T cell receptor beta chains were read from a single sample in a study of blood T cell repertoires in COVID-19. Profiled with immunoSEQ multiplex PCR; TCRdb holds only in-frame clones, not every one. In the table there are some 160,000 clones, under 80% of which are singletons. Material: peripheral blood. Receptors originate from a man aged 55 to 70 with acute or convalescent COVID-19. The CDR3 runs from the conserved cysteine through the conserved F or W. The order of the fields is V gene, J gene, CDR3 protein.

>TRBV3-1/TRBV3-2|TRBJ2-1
CASSQEGDGEQFF
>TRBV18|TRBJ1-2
CASSPTDGGQSFYGYTF
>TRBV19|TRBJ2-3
CASSIGDGTDTQYF
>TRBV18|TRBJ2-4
CASSPSQRLAKNIQYF
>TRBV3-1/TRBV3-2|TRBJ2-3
CASSQDRGTGGTDTQYF
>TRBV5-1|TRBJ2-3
CASSQGGPDTQYF
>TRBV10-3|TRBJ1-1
CAISAQGRDTEAFF
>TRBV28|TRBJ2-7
CASSLGQGYYEQYF
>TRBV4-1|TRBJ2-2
CASSQDPGQGILSGELFF
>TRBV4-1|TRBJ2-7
CASSQEKAGGRYEQYF
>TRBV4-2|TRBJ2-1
CASSQDPRRNEQFF
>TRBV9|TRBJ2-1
CASSTRKGAASYNEQFF
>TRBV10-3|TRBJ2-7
CAIRGTDPYEQYF
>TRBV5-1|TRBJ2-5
CASSEQRGTQETQYF
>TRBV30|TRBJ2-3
CAWRAGTSTDTQYF
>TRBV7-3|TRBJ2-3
CASSPRQGASDTQYF
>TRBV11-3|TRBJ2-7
CASSLGQRYEQYF
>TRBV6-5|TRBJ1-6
CASSYSSQGFGLVF
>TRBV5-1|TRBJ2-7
CASSLDWGSGSGYEQYF
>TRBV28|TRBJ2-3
CASSMGLAGSTDTQYF
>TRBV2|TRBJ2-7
CASREGSGRGNEQYF
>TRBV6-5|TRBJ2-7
CASGWTSGGSYEQYF
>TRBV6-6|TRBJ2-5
CASNMNRGGETQYF
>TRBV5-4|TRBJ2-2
CASSFNWNTGELFF
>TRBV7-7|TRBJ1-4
CASSPGTGWGEKLFF
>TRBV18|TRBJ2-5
CASSPTMGQEGETQYF
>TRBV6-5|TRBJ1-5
CASRLLGGPQHF
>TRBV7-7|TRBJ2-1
CASSLEDSDNEQFF
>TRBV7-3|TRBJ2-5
CASSQDPGFQETQYF
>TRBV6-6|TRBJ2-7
CASQTSGSVYEQYF
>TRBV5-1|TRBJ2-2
CASKSTGNTGELFF
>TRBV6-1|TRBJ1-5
CASSGTGGLSNQPQHF
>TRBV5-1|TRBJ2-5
CASSAQLAANLYQETQYF
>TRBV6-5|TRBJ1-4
CASSHRRTNEKLFF
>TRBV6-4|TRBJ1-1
CASSYANRAVNTEAFF
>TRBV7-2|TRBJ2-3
CASSLPVSRTDTQYF
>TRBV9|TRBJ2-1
CASSPSGVGYNEQFF
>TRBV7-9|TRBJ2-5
CASSPKGAVQETQYF
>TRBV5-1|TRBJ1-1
CASSFLGPDTEAFF
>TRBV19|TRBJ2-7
CASSPRTSGSLEQYF
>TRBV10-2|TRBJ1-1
CASSESTTGVVAEAFF
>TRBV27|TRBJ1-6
CASSARDSNSPLHF
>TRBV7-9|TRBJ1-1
CASSLLTGSAGTEAFF
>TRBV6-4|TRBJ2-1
CASSLSGTGYNEQFF
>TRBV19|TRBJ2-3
CASTAQGANTQYF
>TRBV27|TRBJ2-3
CASSSAGGGTDTQYF